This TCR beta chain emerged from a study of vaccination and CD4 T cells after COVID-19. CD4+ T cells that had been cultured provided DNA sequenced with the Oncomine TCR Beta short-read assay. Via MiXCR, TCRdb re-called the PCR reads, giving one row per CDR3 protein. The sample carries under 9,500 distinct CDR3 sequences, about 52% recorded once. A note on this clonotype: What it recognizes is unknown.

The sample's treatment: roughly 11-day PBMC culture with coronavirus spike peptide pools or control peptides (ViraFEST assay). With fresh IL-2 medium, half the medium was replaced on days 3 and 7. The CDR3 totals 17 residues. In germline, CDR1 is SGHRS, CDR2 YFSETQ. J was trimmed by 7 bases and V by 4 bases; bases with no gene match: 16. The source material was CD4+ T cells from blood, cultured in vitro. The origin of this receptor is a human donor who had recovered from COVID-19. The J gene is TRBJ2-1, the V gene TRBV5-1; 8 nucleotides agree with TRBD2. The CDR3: CASSENGETSGRNEQFF. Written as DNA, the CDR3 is TGCGCCAGCAGCGAGAATGGGGAAACTAGCGGCAGGAATGAGCAGTTCTTC.